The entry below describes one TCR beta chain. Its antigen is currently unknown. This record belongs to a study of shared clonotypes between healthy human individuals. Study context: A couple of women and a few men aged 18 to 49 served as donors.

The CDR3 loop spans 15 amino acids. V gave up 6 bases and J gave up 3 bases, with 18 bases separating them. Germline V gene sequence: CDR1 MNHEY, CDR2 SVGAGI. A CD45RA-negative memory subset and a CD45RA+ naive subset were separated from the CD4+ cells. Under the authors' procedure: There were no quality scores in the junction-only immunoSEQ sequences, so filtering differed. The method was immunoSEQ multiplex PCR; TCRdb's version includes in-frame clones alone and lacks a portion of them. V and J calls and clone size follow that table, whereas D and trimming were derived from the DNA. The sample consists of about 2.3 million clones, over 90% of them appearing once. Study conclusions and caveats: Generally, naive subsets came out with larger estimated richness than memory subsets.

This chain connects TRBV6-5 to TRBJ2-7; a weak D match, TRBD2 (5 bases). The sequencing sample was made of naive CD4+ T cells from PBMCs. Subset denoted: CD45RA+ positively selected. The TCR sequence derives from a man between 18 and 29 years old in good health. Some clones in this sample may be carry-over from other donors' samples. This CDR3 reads CASSRSALDRYEQYF. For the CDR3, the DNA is TGTGCCAGCAGCCGTAGCGCCCTGGACCGCTACGAGCAGTACTTC.